This TCR beta chain derives from a study of neoadjuvant anti-PD-1 for oral cavity cancer (dated by TCRdb to the early 2020s). Turning to the overall study: Patients mostly received three to four biweekly doses of nivolumab at 3 mg/kg before curative-intent surgical resection. A fourth nivolumab dose was given around day 43 to patients without progression, and definitive surgical resection was performed in those patients on days 50-56. Under RECIST 1.1, patients with complete response, partial response or stable disease were classed as responders, and patients with progression were classed as non-responders. The parent correlative cohort included around twelve patients, with a 33% response rate. Paper-wide results and their limitations: After neoadjuvant nivolumab, non-responders showed significantly higher T cell clonality (Gini index) in PBMCs than responders did. Higher pretreatment blood Treg/Th17 ratios correlated with both higher pretreatment blood TCRbeta clonality and lower post-treatment tumor TCRbeta clonality. Only a few patients per response group were included in the TCR analyses, and the authors called for validation in larger cohorts.

The time point label on this specimen signifies: after neoadjuvant nivolumab, at surgical resection. Patients had been newly diagnosed with stage II-IVA oral cavity squamous cell carcinoma, and no prior systemic or radiation treatment had been given to the patients. The cohort consisted of patients with HPV-negative, locally advanced oral cavity squamous cell carcinoma. Peripheral blood mononuclear cells were analyzed directly, without maintenance or expansion in culture. Samples came from a longitudinal correlative study of a single-arm phase II trial of neoadjuvant nivolumab in oral cavity squamous cell carcinoma. Subject-matched pre- and post-treatment PBMCs and tumors from three responders and three non-responders were subjected to genomic DNA-based TCRbeta sequencing. Peripheral blood mononuclear cells were collected before nivolumab treatment and again after treatment, at the time of surgery. The Maxwell RSC DNA from Cells kit was used to isolate genomic DNA from PBMCs.

For deep sequencing, PBMC libraries mostly used about 500 ng of input genomic DNA, with six replicates for each sample. TCRbeta libraries were prepared with the immunoSEQ hsTCRbeta kit according to the manufacturer's instructions. The finished libraries were brought together in one pool at roughly 2.7 nM, which was then read using an Illumina NovaSeq 6000 S4 flow cell. The authors' analysis ran thus. The immunoSEQ Analyzer was used for raw data preprocessing and quality control. The analysis was limited to productive rearrangements, and each clonotype was defined by a unique CDR3 amino acid sequence. Repertoire clonality was estimated as the Gini-Simpson index, which was calculated using the R package tcR. Gini indices were compared with Student's t test, and associations with tumor size change were assessed by Pearson correlation. Held by TCRdb, this immuneACCESS table contains in-frame sequences only and omits some clones. Under half of the omission traces to an unresolved V gene where checked; the cause of the rest is unknown. That table gives V, J and clone size, and the DNA gave D and trimming. Recorded for this sample are tens of thousands of clones; approximately 80% of them occurred a single time. 4% to 5.5% of the sample comes from the top ten.

This clone was detected once. No antigen is known for it. The sample holds no much larger clone one base away, and base qualities are not on file. Sequenced material: PBMCs, taken after nivolumab (anti-PD-1) treatment. The TCR sequence derives from a person between 40 and 80 years old with oral cavity squamous cell carcinoma.

The DNA is TGTGCCAGCAGTGGATGGACAGGGGTCTTAATGGAGCAGTACTTC. Translated, this gives CASSGWTGVLMEQYF. This chain is built from TRBV2 and TRBJ2-7, and 9 junction bases match TRBD1. From the cysteine up to the phenylalanine, the CDR3 has a length of 15 residues. Only CDR3 DNA is held: 45 bases, read in frame from base 1. The germline V gene gives CDR1 as SNHLY and CDR2 as FYNNEI. Clipping removes 4 bases from V and 7 bases from J, with 11 as the unmatched junction base count.